The 24 T cell receptor beta chains presented below share a single source sample, sequenced in a study of tumor and adjacent non-tumor tissue in lung cancer. RNA was extracted from bulk tissue without any cell sorting. The library came from three nested PCR rounds adapted from ARM-PCR protocols. One entry per CDR3 protein, called by TCRdb with MiXCR from the multiplex PCR reads. The sample has approximately 120,000 distinct CDR3 sequences, more than 70% seen once; the top ten hold about 39%. The sequenced material came from lung tumor tissue. These receptors all stem from a woman between 55 and 75 years old with non-small cell lung cancer.

In this sample, this clonotype turned up once. A much bigger clone sits one base away, suggesting this may be a read error. The chain couples TRBV4-2 to TRBJ2-2; tentatively, D is TRBD1 (6 bases). This CDR3 region has 16 residues. Trimming took 3 bases from V and 1 from J, leaving 12 bases between them. Germline lookup yields CDR1 LGHNA and CDR2 YNFKEQ. This CDR3 is CASSQERGQNTGELFF. The CDR3 DNA reads TGTGCCAGCAGCCAGGAGAGGGGACAGAACACCGGGGAGCTGTTTTTT.

As to this clonotype: Relative to the germline gene, one junction end is altered; a read error may explain this. The J gene is TRBJ2-3, the V gene TRBV19, with unresolved D. The CDR3 spans 16 residues. Looked up from germline, CDR1 is LNHDA and CDR2 is SQIVND (reference sequence). The CDR3: CASSSTRTADTYTQYF. The CDR3 DNA reads TGTGCCAGTAGTTCCACTCGGACGGCCGACACATATACGCAGTATTTT.

To note about this clonotype: Sequence at one end of the junction differs from germline and may be a read error. The genes are TRBV4-3 and TRBJ1-1; no clear D gene. Germline V gene sequence: CDR1 LGHNA, CDR2 YSLEER. The CDR3 runs 14 residues. This CDR3 is CPSNQEVEYTEAFF. The CDR3 region has the DNA TGCCCCAGCAACCAAGAGGTCGAGTACACTGAAGCTTTCTTT.

This clonotype was seen ten or more times. The CDR3 spells CASSQERRGSLGEAFF. CDR3 bases: TGTGCCAGCAGCCAAGAAAGGAGGGGCTCCCTCGGGGAAGCTTTCTTT. The chain uses TRBV4-2 and TRBJ1-1, with D maybe TRBD1 (5 bases). Deletions cut 0 bases from V and 8 bases from J, with 19 bases between. The CDR3 runs 16 residues. Germline CDR1 is LGHNA and CDR2 is YNFKEQ.

Worth noting for this clonotype: It is likely a read error, because the conserved phenylalanine at the end of the CDR3 is missing. It is unclear where the CDR3 begins or ends on the DNA, so no DNA is shown, and the CDR3 is as TCRdb lists it. The V call is TRBV28, the J call TRBJ2-4; the table's D call, TRBD1, was not checked against the DNA. The CDR3 numbers 17 amino acids, ends counted. Germline V CDR1 and CDR2: MDHEN, SYDVKM. The CDR3 loop reads CASSSPQGGLAKDILYI.

This chain links TRBV12-3 or TRBV12-4 with TRBJ2-1, with D perhaps given as TRBD1 or TRBD2 (6 bases each). V gave up 2 bases and J gave up 4 bases, with 12 bases separating them. This CDR3 is 15 amino acids long. The CDR3 protein is CASSLRGDLYNEQFF. DNA for the CDR3: TGTGCCAGCAGTTTAAGGGGGGACCTATACAATGAGCAGTTCTTC.

In regard to this clonotype: One junction end disagrees with the germline gene, perhaps due to a read error. V and J are TRBV12-3 or TRBV12-4 and TRBJ2-1; 9 bases line up with TRBD2. The CDR3 covers 14 residues. CDR3 region: CASSASGAYNDQFF. DNA of the CDR3: TGTGCCAGCAGTGCTAGCGGGGCCTACAATGATCAGTTCTTC.

Remarks on this clonotype: This may arise from a read error, as a much more abundant clone is one base away. This sequence joins TRBV29-1 and TRBJ2-4, with 8 bases identical to TRBD1. Germline lookup yields CDR1 SQVTM and CDR2 ANQGSEA. V was clipped by 1 base and J by 6 bases; unmatched bases: 8. The CDR3 is 15 amino acids. CDR3 amino acids: CSVEVSGQERNIQYF. CDR3 nucleotides: TGCAGCGTTGAAGTCTCGGGACAGGAGCGAAACATTCAGTACTTC.

This clonotype was counted between two and nine times. The V call is TRBV28, the J call TRBJ1-4; no firm D call. The CDR3 has 13 residues. Germline assignment: CDR1 MDHEN and CDR2 SYDVKM. Between the trimmed V and J ends, which lost 10 bases and 0 bases, there was a span of 9 bases. The CDR3, as DNA: TGTGCCACCAATCCTGCAACTAATGAAAAACTGTTTTTT. Translated, it gives CATNPATNEKLFF.

Comment on this clonotype: This clone may be a read error of a much larger clone one base away. The rearrangement joins TRBV6-2 or TRBV6-3 to TRBJ2-1, with a tentative D call TRBD1 (5 bases). CDR3 size: 14 residues. The germline CDR1 and CDR2 sequences are MNHEY and SVGEGT. The CDR3 DNA reads TGTGCCAGCGGTTACGGGCAGGGCAGCAATGAGCAGTTCTTC. Amino acids: CASGYGQGSNEQFF.

In regard to this clonotype: Since the CDR3 does not end with the conserved phenylalanine or tryptophan, this likely comes from a read error. This rearrangement joins TRBV6-6 to TRBJ2-1, with 7 bases aligning to TRBD2. This CDR3 has 15 amino acids. Germline V gene lookup returns CDR1 MNHNY and CDR2 SVGAGI (reference sequence). CDR3 region: CGSSLGGSSYNEQFL. CDR3 in DNA: TGTGGCAGCAGCCTGGGGGGGAGCTCCTACAATGAGCAGTTCTTA.

The V and J genes are TRBV11-2 and TRBJ2-5; weak D call: TRBD2 (5 bases). V lost 5 bases and J lost 2, with 12 bases in between. Germline V gene lookup returns CDR1 SGHAT and CDR2 FQNNGV. The CDR3 has 14 amino acids. The CDR3 DNA follows: TGTGCCAGCAGCAAGCGGTGGGTTCAAGAGACCCAGTACTTC. This codes for CASSKRWVQETQYF.

Remarks on this clonotype: With a much larger clone just one base away, this may be a read error. The rearrangement links TRBV28 to TRBJ2-1; D unresolved. There are 19 residues in the CDR3. CDR1 is MDHEN and CDR2 is SYDVKM in the germline V gene. The CDR3 DNA is TGTGTCAGCAGTTTGTTCTGGGTGGCCGGGCGACGATTGAACAATGAGCAGTTCTTC. Residues: CVSSLFWVAGRRLNNEQFF. The variable domain in full, with the rest retrieved from reference TRBV28 and TRBJ2-1, is DVKVTQSSRYLVKRTGEKVFLECVQDMDHENMFWYRQDPGLGLRLIYFSYDVKMKEKGDIPEGYSVSREKKERFSLILESASTNQTSMYLCVSSLFWVAGRRLNNEQFFGPGTRLTVL.

This clonotype was picked up many times. This sequence joins TRBV4-3 and TRBJ2-1; the match to TRBD2 covers 11 bases. Germline V gene data show CDR1 as LGHNA and CDR2 as YSLEER. After removal of 1 base from V and 6 bases from J, the junction contained 8 bases not matched to a gene. This CDR3 comprises 17 residues. DNA for the CDR3: TGCGCCAGCAGCCAAGGACTAGCGGGACCTAAGGCCAATGAGCAGTTCTTC. This codes for CASSQGLAGPKANEQFF.

Note on this clonotype: The germline gene is not matched at one end of the junction; a read error may be the cause. The chain uses TRBV29-1 and TRBJ2-4, with D perhaps TRBD1 (5 bases). Germline lookup yields CDR1 SQVTM and CDR2 ANQGSEA. The CDR3 totals 12 residues. CDR3 sequence reads: CSATRVLNIQHF. As DNA, the CDR3 is TGCAGCGCTACCAGGGTGCTGAACATTCAGCACTTC.

Regarding this clonotype: At one end, the junction sequence differs from germline, possibly due to a read error. The V call is TRBV6-1, the J call TRBJ2-1, with 12 bases fitting TRBD2. Germline assignment: CDR1 MNHNS and CDR2 SASEGT. CDR3 length equals 15 residues. This CDR3 reads CTSKQGLAGYNEQFF. In DNA form, the CDR3 reads TGTACCAGCAAACAGGGACTAGCGGGTTACAATGAGCAGTTCTTC.

With regard to this clonotype: One end of the junction does not line up with germline, which may come from a read error. The J gene is TRBJ1-1, the V gene TRBV6-2 or TRBV6-3; D unclear. There are 13 residues in the CDR3. Germline V gene sequence: CDR1 MNHEY, CDR2 SVGEGT. This CDR3 is CAGSLYVDTEAFF. The CDR3 coding sequence is TGTGCCGGCAGCCTTTATGTGGACACTGAAGCTTTCTTT.

Points on this clonotype: One end of the junction fails to match germline, which may point to a read error. J is TRBJ2-1 and V is TRBV20-1; D perhaps matches TRBD2 (6 bases). There are 15 residues in the CDR3. The germline V gene encodes CDR1 DFQATT and CDR2 SNEGSKA (reference sequence). The CDR3 spells CSAPGTSSSYDDQFF. CDR3 sequence (DNA): TGCAGTGCTCCCGGGACTTCTAGCTCCTACGATGATCAGTTCTTC.

A remark on this clonotype: This may stem from a read error, because a much larger clone lies one nucleotide away. The missing conserved phenylalanine or tryptophan at the end of this CDR3 makes a read error likely. This CDR3 reads CASRYSNQPQHL. CDR3 nucleotide sequence: TGTGCCAGCAGATATAGCAATCAGCCCCAGCATCTT. V usage is TRBV6-2 or TRBV6-3 and J usage is TRBJ1-5; no reliable D call. V lost 6 bases and J lost 0, with 3 bases in between. The CDR3 consists of 12 residues. Germline CDR1 MNHEY, CDR2 SVGEGT.

In regard to this clonotype: A much larger clone differs by one base, so this may be a read error. The genes are TRBV6-2 or TRBV6-3 and TRBJ1-5; D uncertain. The CDR3 is 17 amino acids. V gave up 5 bases and J gave up 2 bases, with 19 bases separating them. Germline V lookup: CDR1 MNHEY, CDR2 SVGEGT. CDR3 bases: TGTGCCAGCAGTACCGAGATTTTCGTGCTGTGCAATCAGCCCCAGCATTTT. It encodes CASSTEIFVLCNQPQHF.

The chain couples TRBV14 to TRBJ1-1; D unclear. Germline CDR1 SGHDN, CDR2 FVKESK. CDR3 length: 16 amino acids. V lost 0 bases and J lost 2, with 13 bases in between. The CDR3 nucleotides read TGTGCCAGCAGCCAAGAAGAGTGGGTCAGAAACACTGAAGCTTTCTTT. It is translated as CASSQEEWVRNTEAFF.

This clonotype occurred many times. This chain joins TRBV20-1 and TRBJ1-1, with a tentative D call TRBD1 (5 bases). Trimming pared 0 bases from V and 1 base from J, leaving 12 bases between. This CDR3 comprises 15 residues. CDR1 is DFQATT, CDR2 SNEGSKA, per germline (reference sequence). Here the CDR3 reads CSARDFRASNTEAFF. The DNA for the CDR3 is TGCAGTGCTAGAGATTTCAGGGCCTCGAACACTGAAGCTTTCTTT.

This sequence joins TRBV7-9 and TRBJ2-2, with TRBD2 as a possible D gene (6 bases). Trimming took 1 base from V and 4 from J, leaving 13 bases between them. In germline, CDR1 is SEHNR, CDR2 FQNEAQ (reference sequence). CDR3 size: 16 residues. In nucleotides, the CDR3 is TGTGCCAGCAGCTTAGGGAGGGCATGGAGCACCGGGGAGCTGTTTTTT. This translates into CASSLGRAWSTGELFF.

As to this clonotype: As the CDR3 is not closed by the conserved phenylalanine or tryptophan, this likely results from a read error. The DNA is left out, because the CDR3 cannot be placed on it with certainty; the CDR3 is given as TCRdb lists it. The chain is built from TRBV20-1 and TRBJ2-1; the table's TRBD1 call for D was not verified on the DNA. The CDR3 region is 16 residues in length, termini included. Germline V gives CDR1 DFQATT, CDR2 SNEGSKA (reference sequence). The CDR3 reads CSAGPLGTGGNDEQLL.